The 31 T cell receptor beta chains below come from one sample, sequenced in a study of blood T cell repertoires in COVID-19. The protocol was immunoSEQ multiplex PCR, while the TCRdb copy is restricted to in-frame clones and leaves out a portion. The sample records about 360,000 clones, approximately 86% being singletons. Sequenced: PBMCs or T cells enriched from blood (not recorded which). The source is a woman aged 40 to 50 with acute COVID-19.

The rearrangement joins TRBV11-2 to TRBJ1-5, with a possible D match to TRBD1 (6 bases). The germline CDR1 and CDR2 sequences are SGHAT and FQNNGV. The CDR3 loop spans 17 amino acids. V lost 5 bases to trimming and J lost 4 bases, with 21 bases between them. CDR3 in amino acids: CASSNIVGQKKNQPQHF. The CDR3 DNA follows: TGTGCCAGCAGCAACATTGTCGGACAGAAAAAGAATCAGCCCCAGCATTTT.

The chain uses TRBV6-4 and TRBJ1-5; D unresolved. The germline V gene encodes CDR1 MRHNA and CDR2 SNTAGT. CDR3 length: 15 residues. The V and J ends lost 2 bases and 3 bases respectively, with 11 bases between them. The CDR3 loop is CASSDPTGYNQPQHF. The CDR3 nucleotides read TGTGCCAGCAGTGACCCGACGGGGTACAATCAGCCCCAGCATTTT.

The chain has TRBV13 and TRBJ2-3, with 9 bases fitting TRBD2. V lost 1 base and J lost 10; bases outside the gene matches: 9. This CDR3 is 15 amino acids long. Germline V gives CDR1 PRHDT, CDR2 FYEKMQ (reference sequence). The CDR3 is CASSLEPSGVDSQYF. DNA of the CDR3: TGTGCCAGCAGCTTAGAGCCTAGCGGGGTCGATTCGCAGTATTTT. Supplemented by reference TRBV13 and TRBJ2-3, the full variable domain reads AAGVIQSPRHLIKEKRETATLKCYPIPRHDTVYWYQQGPGQDPQFLISFYEKMQSDKGSIPDRFSAQQFSDYHSELNMSSLELGDSALYFCASSLEPSGVDSQYFGPGTRLTVL.

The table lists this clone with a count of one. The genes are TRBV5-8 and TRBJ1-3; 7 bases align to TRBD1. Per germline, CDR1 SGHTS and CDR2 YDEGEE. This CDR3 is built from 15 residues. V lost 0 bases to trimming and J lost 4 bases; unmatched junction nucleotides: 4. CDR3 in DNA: TGTGCCAGCAGCTTGGAGTCGACAGGGGGAAACACCATATATTTT. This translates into CASSLESTGGNTIYF.

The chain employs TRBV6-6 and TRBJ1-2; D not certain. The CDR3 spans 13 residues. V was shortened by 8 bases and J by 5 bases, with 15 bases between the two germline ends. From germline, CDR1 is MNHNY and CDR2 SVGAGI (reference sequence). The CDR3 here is CASCFQSSYGYTF. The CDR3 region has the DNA TGTGCCAGCTGTTTTCAGTCTTCATATGGCTACACCTTC.

The CDR3 DNA is TGTGCCATCAGTGAGACCGGACAGGGAAAGCATTTT. This gives the protein CAISETGQGKHF. The chain employs TRBV10-3 and TRBJ1-5; 8 bases fit TRBD1. V lost 2 bases and J lost 14; bases outside the gene matches: 5. Germline assignment: CDR1 ENHRY and CDR2 SYGVKD. The CDR3 runs 12 residues.

In DNA form, the CDR3 reads TGTGCCAGCAGTTTGTCCTCTACCTCGGCTTTCTTT. Amino acid sequence: CASSLSSTSAFF. The chain combines TRBV12-3 or TRBV12-4 with TRBJ1-1; no firm D call. V was trimmed by 3 bases and J by 11 bases, leaving 13 bases between them. CDR3 length: 12 amino acids.

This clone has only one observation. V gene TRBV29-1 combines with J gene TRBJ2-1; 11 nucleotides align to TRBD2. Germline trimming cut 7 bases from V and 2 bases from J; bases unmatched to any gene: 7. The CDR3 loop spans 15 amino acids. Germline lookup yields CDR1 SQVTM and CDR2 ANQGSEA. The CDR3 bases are TGCAGCGGCAGGGGGACTAGCGGCACCTACAATGAGCAGTTCTTC. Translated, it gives CSGRGTSGTYNEQFF.

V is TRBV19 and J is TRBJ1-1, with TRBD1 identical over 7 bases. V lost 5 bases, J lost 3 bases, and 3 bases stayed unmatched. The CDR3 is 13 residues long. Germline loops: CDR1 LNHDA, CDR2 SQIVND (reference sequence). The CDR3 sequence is CASSFTGDTEAFF. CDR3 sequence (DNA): TGTGCCAGTAGTTTTACAGGGGACACTGAAGCTTTCTTT.

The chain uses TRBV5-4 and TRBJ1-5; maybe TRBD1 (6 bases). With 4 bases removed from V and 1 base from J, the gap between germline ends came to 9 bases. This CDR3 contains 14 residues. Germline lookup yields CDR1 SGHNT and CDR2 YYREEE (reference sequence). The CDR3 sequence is CASSSDRSNQPQHF. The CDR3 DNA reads TGTGCCAGCAGCAGCGACAGGAGCAATCAGCCCCAGCATTTT.

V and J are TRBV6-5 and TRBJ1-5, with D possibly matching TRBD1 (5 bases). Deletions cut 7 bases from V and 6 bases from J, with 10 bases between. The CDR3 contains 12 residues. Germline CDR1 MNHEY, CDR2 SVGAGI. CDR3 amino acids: CASKGQGQPQHF. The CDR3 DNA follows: TGTGCCAGCAAAGGTCAGGGTCAGCCCCAGCATTTT.

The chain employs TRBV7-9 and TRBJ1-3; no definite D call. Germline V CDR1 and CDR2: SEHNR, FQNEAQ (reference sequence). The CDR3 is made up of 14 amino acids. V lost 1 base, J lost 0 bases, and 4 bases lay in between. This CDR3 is CASSLDYSGNTIYF. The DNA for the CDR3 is TGTGCCAGCAGCTTAGATTACTCTGGAAACACCATATATTTT.

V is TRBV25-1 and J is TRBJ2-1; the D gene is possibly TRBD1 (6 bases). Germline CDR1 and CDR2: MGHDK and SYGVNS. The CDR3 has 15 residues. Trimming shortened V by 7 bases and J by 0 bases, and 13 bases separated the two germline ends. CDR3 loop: CASTLDRSSYNEQFF. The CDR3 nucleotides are TGTGCCAGCACACTGGACAGAAGCTCCTACAATGAGCAGTTCTTC.

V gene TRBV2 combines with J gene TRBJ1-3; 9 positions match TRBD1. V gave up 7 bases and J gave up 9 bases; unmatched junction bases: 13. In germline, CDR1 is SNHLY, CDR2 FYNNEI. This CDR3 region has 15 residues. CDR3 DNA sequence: TGTGCCAGCACCTCTTCTGGGACAGGGAGTGCCACCATATATTTT. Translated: CASTSSGTGSATIYF. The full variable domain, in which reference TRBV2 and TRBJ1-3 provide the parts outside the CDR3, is EPEVTQTPSHQVTQMGQEVILRCVPISNHLYFYWYRQILGQKVEFLVSFYNNEISEKSEIFDDQFSVERPDGSNFTLKIRSTKLEDSAMYFCASTSSGTGSATIYFGEGSWLTVV.

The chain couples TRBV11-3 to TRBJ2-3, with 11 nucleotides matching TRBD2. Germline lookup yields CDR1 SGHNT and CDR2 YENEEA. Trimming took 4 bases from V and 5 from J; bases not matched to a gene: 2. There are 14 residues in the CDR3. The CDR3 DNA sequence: TGTGCCAGCAGCTCGGGACTAGCGGTAGATACGCAGTATTTT. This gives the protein CASSSGLAVDTQYF.

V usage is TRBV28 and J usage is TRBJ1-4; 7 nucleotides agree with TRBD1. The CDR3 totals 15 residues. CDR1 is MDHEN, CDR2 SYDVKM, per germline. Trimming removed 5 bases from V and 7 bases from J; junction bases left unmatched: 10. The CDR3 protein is CASSLMGQQGEKLFF. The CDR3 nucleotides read TGTGCCAGCAGTCTAATGGGACAGCAAGGTGAAAAACTGTTTTTT. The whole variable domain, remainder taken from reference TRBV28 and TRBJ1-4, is DVKVTQSSRYLVKRTGEKVFLECVQDMDHENMFWYRQDPGLGLRLIYFSYDVKMKEKGDIPEGYSVSREKKERFSLILESASTNQTSMYLCASSLMGQQGEKLFFGSGTQLSVL.

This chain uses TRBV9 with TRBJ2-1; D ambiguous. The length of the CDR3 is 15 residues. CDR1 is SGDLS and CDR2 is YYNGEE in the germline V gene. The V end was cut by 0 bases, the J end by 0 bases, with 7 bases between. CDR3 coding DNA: TGTGCCAGCAGCGTAGAAGCCACCTCCTACAATGAGCAGTTCTTC. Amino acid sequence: CASSVEATSYNEQFF.

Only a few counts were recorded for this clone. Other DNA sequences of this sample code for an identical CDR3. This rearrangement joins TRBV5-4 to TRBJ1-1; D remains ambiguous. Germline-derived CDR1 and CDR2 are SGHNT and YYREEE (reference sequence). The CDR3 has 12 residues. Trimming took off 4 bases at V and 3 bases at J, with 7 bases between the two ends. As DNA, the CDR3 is TGTGCCAGCAGCCCGAGGGACACTGAAGCTTTCTTT. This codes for CASSPRDTEAFF.

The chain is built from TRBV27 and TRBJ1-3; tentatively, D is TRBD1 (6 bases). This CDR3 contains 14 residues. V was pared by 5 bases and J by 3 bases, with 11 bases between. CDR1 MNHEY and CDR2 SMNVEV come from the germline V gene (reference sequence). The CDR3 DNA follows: TGTGCCAGCAGTCTACGAGGGGGTGGAAACACCATATATTTT. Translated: CASSLRGGGNTIYF.

The DNA of the CDR3 is TGTGCCAGCAGCCACCCCCGACAGGGGTTCTCCGGGGAGCTGTTTTTT. Residues: CASSHPRQGFSGELFF. This chain links TRBV7-8 with TRBJ2-2; 8 bases are shared with TRBD1. CDR1 is SGHVS, CDR2 FQNEAQ, per germline. V shed 5 bases, J shed 6 bases, and the junction held 11 bases outside the gene matches. This CDR3 has 16 amino acids.

CDR3 sequence (DNA): TGTGCCAGCAGCTTAGACTCTGCCACAGGCCCCTATGGCTACACCTTC. It yields the protein CASSLDSATGPYGYTF. This chain connects TRBV11-2 to TRBJ1-2; tentative D call: TRBD1 (5 bases). The CDR3 totals 16 residues. Trimming pared 0 bases from V and 4 bases from J, leaving 15 bases between. Looked up from germline, CDR1 is SGHAT and CDR2 is FQNNGV.

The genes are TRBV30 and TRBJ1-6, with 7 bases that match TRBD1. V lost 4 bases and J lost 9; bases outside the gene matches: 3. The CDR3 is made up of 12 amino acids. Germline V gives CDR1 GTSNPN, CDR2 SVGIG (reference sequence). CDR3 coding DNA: TGTGCCTGGAAGGGGGCGGGTTCACCCCTCCACTTT. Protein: CAWKGAGSPLHF.

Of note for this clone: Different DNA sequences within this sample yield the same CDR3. CDR3 protein: CASSQDSGTDTQYF. The CDR3 DNA is TGTGCCAGCAGCCAAGATTCCGGCACAGATACGCAGTATTTT. The chain links TRBV4-2 to TRBJ2-3; D is unclear. Germline V gives CDR1 LGHNA, CDR2 YNFKEQ. Between the trimmed V and J ends, which lost 0 bases and 1 base, there was a span of 5 bases. The length of the CDR3 is 14 residues.

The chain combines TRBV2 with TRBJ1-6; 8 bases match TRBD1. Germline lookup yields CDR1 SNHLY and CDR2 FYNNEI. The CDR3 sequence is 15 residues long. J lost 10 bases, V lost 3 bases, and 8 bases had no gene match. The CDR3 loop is CASSERTGRSSPLHF. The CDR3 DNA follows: TGTGCCAGCAGTGAGAGGACAGGGAGGTCGTCACCCCTCCACTTT.

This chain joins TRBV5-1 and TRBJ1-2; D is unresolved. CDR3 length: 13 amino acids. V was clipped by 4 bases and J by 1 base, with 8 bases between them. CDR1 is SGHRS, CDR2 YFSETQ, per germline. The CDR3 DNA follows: TGCGCCAGCAGCGAAGACTTTAACTATGGCTACACCTTC. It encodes CASSEDFNYGYTF.

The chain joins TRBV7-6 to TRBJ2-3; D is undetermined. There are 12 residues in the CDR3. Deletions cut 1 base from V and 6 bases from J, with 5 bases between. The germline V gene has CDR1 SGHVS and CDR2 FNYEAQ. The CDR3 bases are TGTGCCAGCAGCTTAGTCGGGGATACGCAGTATTTT. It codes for CASSLVGDTQYF.

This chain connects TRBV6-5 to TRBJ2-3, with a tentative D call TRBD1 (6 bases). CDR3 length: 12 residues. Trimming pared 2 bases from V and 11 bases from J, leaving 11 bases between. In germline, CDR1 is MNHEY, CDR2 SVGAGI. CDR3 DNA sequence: TGTGCCAGCAGTTACGCGGAAGGGGGGCAGTATTTT. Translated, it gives CASSYAEGGQYF.

This CDR3 reads CASSQAGAGTHYGYTF. For the CDR3, the DNA is TGTGCCAGCAGCCAAGCTGGGGCAGGGACTCACTATGGCTACACCTTC. V usage is TRBV3-1 (or the pseudogene TRBV3-2) and J usage is TRBJ1-2; D perhaps matches TRBD1 (5 bases). Germline V gene sequence: CDR1 LGHDT, CDR2 YNNKEL (reference sequence). Deletions cut 1 base from V and 3 bases from J, with 15 bases between. The CDR3 contains 16 residues.

CDR3 bases: TGTGCCAGCAGCCACCCCGCGGGGGGCACGGAGACCCAGTACTTC. It encodes CASSHPAGGTETQYF. This chain joins TRBV7-9 and TRBJ2-5; 8 nucleotides align to TRBD2. CDR1 is SEHNR and CDR2 is FQNEAQ in the germline V gene (reference sequence). CDR3 length equals 15 residues. The V gene end was trimmed by 5 bases and the J gene end by 5 bases; junction bases not matched to a gene: 10.

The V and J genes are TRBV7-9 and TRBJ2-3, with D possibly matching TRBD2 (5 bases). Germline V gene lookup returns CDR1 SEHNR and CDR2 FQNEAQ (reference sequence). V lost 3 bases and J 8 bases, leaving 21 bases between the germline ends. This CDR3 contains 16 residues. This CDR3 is CASSLAFREAPGTQYF. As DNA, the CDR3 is TGTGCCAGCAGCTTGGCTTTCCGGGAAGCACCGGGTACGCAGTATTTT.

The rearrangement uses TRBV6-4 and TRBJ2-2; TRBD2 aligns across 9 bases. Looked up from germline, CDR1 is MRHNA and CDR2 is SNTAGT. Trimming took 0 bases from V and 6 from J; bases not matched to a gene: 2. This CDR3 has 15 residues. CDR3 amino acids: CASSDSAGGPGELFF. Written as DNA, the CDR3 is TGTGCCAGCAGTGACTCGGCGGGGGGGCCCGGGGAGCTGTTTTTT.